One sample yielded the 15 T cell receptor beta chains listed below, sequenced in a study of pediatric ulcerative colitis. The table came from immunoSEQ multiplex PCR; TCRdb's copy has only in-frame clones and leaves some out. This table has 30,000 or so clones, approximately 78% appearing once. Rectal tissue came from one to two pinch biopsies taken at colonoscopy. The sample consisted of gut tissue. All receptors come from a boy between 10 and 17 years old with mild ulcerative colitis.

The chain couples TRBV30 to TRBJ1-4; 9 bases agree with TRBD1. The CDR3 totals 13 residues. With V trimmed by 6 bases and J by 6 bases, 5 bases remained unmatched. CDR1 is GTSNPN and CDR2 is SVGIG in the germline V gene (reference sequence). The CDR3 DNA sequence: TGTGCCTGCTCACAGGGGGCATATGAAAAACTGTTTTTT. Its protein is CACSQGAYEKLFF.

The chain has TRBV5-1 and TRBJ2-5; 11 bases match TRBD1. Germline V gives CDR1 SGHRS, CDR2 YFSETQ. The CDR3 has 13 residues. The trim removed 3 bases at V and 5 bases at J, leaving 0 bases unmatched. CDR3 region: CASSWTGGETQYF. The CDR3 coding sequence is TGCGCCAGCAGCTGGACAGGGGGCGAGACCCAGTACTTC.

The rearrangement uses TRBV7-3 and TRBJ2-1, with TRBD1 as a possible D gene (5 bases). The CDR3 runs 16 residues. CDR1 is SGHTA, CDR2 FQGTGA, per germline. V gave up 4 bases and J gave up 0 bases, with 13 bases separating them. The CDR3 DNA reads as TGTGCCAGCAGCTCGACAGCGAGGAGCTCCTACAATGAGCAGTTCTTC. Translating gives CASSSTARSSYNEQFF. Complete variable domain (other parts from reference TRBV7-3 and TRBJ2-1): GAGVSQTPSNKVTEKGKYVELRCDPISGHTALYWYRQSLGQGPEFLIYFQGTGAADDSGLPNDRFFAVRPEGSVSTLKIQRTERGDSAVYLCASSSTARSSYNEQFFGPGTRLTVL.

V gene TRBV4-1 combines with J gene TRBJ1-4, with 11 bases identical to TRBD1. The germline gives CDR1 MGHRA, CDR2 YSYEKL. The V gene end was trimmed by 6 bases and the J gene end by 8 bases; junction bases not matched to a gene: 14. The CDR3 totals 17 residues. CDR3 nucleotides: TGCGCCAGCAGGGTCTGGACAGGGGGCGCGGGTGGGGAAAAACTGTTTTTT. Protein: CASRVWTGGAGGEKLFF.

The chain uses TRBV19 and TRBJ2-1; D possibly corresponds to TRBD1 (6 bases). Germline CDR1 and CDR2: LNHDA and SQIVND (reference sequence). This CDR3 has 13 residues. Trimming pared 4 bases from V and 7 bases from J, leaving 11 bases between. CDR3 amino acids: CASSSRGRNEQFF. The CDR3 coding sequence is TGTGCCAGTAGTAGCAGGGGTCGTAATGAGCAGTTCTTC. Based on the CDR3 plus reference TRBV19 and TRBJ2-1, the full variable domain is DGGITQSPKYLFRKEGQNVTLSCEQNLNHDAMYWYRQDPGQGLRLIYYSQIVNDFQKGDIAEGYSVSREKKESFPLTVTSAQKNPTAFYLCASSSRGRNEQFFGPGTRLTVL.

This rearrangement joins TRBV12-5 to TRBJ2-2, with D tentatively TRBD1 (6 bases). Trimming stripped 5 bases from V and 1 base from J, with 17 bases between. The CDR3 runs 17 residues. CDR1 LGHNT and CDR2 FRNRAP come from the germline V gene. CDR3 DNA: TGTGCTAGTGGTACACCGGGACACTGGGAGAACACCGGGGAGCTGTTTTTT. It codes for CASGTPGHWENTGELFF. The full variable domain, with the rest looked up from reference TRBV12-5 and TRBJ2-2, is DARVTQTPRHKVTEMGQEVTMRCQPILGHNTVFWYRQTMMQGLELLAYFRNRAPLDDSGMPKDRFSAEMPDATLATLKIQPSEPRDSAVYFCASGTPGHWENTGELFFGEGSRLTVL.

This clone was counted a single time. The J gene is TRBJ2-7, the V gene TRBV25-1; D gene unclear. This CDR3 has 15 residues. Germline V CDR1 and CDR2: MGHDK, SYGVNS. V was shortened by 1 base and J by 2 bases, with 12 bases between the two germline ends. This chain's CDR3 is CASSESRYQTYEQYF. CDR3 DNA: TGTGCCAGCAGTGAATCCAGGTATCAGACCTACGAGCAGTACTTC.

This clone has more than one count but fewer than ten. The gene calls are TRBV27 and TRBJ1-5; D perhaps matches TRBD1 (5 bases). CDR3 length equals 14 residues. CDR1 and CDR2 (germline): MNHEY, SMNVEV (reference sequence). Trimming took 3 bases from V and 1 from J, leaving 7 bases between them. In DNA form, the CDR3 reads TGTGCCAGCAGTTTCGCAGGGAGCAATCAGCCCCAGCATTTT. This translates into CASSFAGSNQPQHF.

The chain combines TRBV29-1 with TRBJ1-1; 7 nucleotides line up with TRBD1. V shed 1 base and J 7 bases; nucleotides not matched to a gene: 9. CDR1 and CDR2 from the germline V gene are SQVTM and ANQGSEA. The CDR3 sequence is 14 residues long. The CDR3 here is CSVEGERGRVEAFF. The CDR3 region has the DNA TGCAGCGTTGAAGGGGAGAGGGGGCGCGTTGAAGCTTTCTTT.

The CDR3 nucleotides read TGCGCCAGCAGCTCAATAGCTAACTATGGCTACACCTTC. Its translation: CASSSIANYGYTF. The chain joins TRBV5-1 to TRBJ1-2; D unresolved. Trimming took 3 bases from V and 0 from J, leaving 6 bases between them. From germline, CDR1 is SGHRS and CDR2 YFSETQ. CDR3 length: 13 residues.

The chain combines TRBV5-1 with TRBJ2-7; D gene unclear. Germline V CDR1 and CDR2: SGHRS, YFSETQ. The CDR3 contains 13 residues. V lost 4 bases, J lost 4 bases, and 12 bases lay in between. The CDR3 is CASSTADGYEQYF. The CDR3 coding sequence is TGCGCCAGCAGCACCGCGGACGGGTACGAGCAGTACTTC.

The chain combines TRBV10-3 with TRBJ1-5, with 9 bases aligning to TRBD1. The CDR3 consists of 16 residues. The ends lost 0 bases at V and 8 bases at J; junction bases unmatched: 8. CDR1 is ENHRY and CDR2 is SYGVKD in the germline V gene. The CDR3 is CAISESTGGGRKPQHF. DNA for the CDR3: TGTGCCATCAGTGAGTCAACAGGGGGCGGAAGGAAGCCCCAGCATTTT.

V usage is TRBV6-1 and J usage is TRBJ2-7; a possible D gene is TRBD2 (7 bases). V gave up 6 bases and J gave up 4 bases, with 13 bases separating them. From germline, CDR1 is MNHNS and CDR2 SASEGT. The CDR3 spans 13 residues. The CDR3: CASRGRGGYEQYF. In DNA, the CDR3 is TGTGCCAGCAGGGGAAGGGGGGGGTACGAGCAGTACTTC.

The genes are TRBV19 and TRBJ1-5; D remains ambiguous. The ends were cut back, 7 bases at V and 5 bases at J, with 9 bases in the middle. The CDR3 runs to 12 residues. Germline CDR1 LNHDA, CDR2 SQIVND (reference sequence). CDR3 in amino acids: CASKEGYQPQHF. Here the CDR3 DNA reads TGTGCCAGTAAAGAAGGGTATCAGCCCCAGCATTTT.

The chain joins TRBV19 to TRBJ1-5; D ambiguous. CDR1 is LNHDA, CDR2 SQIVND, per germline (reference sequence). The CDR3 runs 16 residues. Trimming left V 5 bases short and J 0 bases short, with 14 bases between. CDR3: CASSVISVYSNQPQHF. For the CDR3, the DNA is TGTGCCAGTAGTGTGATCAGCGTTTATAGCAATCAGCCCCAGCATTTT. The whole variable domain, filled in from reference TRBV19 and TRBJ1-5, reads DGGITQSPKYLFRKEGQNVTLSCEQNLNHDAMYWYRQDPGQGLRLIYYSQIVNDFQKGDIAEGYSVSREKKESFPLTVTSAQKNPTAFYLCASSVISVYSNQPQHFGDGTRLSIL.